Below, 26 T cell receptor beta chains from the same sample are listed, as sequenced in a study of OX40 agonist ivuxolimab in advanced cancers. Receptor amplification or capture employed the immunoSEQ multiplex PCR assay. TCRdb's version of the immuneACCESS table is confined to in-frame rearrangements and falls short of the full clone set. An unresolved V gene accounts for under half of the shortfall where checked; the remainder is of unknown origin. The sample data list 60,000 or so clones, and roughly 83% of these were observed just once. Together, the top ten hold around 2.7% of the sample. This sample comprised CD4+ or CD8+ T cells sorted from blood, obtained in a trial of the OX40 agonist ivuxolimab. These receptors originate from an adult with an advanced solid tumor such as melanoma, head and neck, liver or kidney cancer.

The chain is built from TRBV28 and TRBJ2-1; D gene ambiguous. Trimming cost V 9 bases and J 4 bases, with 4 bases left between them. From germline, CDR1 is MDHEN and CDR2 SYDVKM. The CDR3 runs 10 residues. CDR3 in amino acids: CARGYNEQFF. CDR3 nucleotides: TGTGCCAGGGGGTACAATGAGCAGTTCTTC.

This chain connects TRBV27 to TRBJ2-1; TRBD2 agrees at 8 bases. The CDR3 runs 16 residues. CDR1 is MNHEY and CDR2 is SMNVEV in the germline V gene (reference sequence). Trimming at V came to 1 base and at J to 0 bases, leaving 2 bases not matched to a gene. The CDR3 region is CASSLLAGSSYNEQFF. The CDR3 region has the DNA TGTGCCAGCAGTTTATTAGCGGGGAGCTCCTACAATGAGCAGTTCTTC.

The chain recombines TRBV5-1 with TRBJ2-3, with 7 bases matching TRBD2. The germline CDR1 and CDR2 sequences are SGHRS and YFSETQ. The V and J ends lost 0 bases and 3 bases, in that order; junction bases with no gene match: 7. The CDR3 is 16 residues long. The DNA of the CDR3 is TGCGCCAGCAGCTTGGTTCCGGGGGGTGGTACAGATACGCAGTATTTT. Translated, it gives CASSLVPGGGTDTQYF.

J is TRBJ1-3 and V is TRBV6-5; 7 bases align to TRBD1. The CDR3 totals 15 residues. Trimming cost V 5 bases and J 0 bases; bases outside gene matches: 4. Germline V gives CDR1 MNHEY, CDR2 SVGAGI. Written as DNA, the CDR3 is TGTGCCAGCAGTCACGACAGGGACTCTGGAAACACCATATATTTT. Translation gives CASSHDRDSGNTIYF.

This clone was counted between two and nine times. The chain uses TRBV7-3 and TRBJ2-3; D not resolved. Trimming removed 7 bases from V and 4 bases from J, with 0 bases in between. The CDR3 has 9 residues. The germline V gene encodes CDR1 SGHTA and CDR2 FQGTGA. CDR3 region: CASTDTQYF. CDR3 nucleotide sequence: TGTGCCAGCACAGATACGCAGTATTTT.

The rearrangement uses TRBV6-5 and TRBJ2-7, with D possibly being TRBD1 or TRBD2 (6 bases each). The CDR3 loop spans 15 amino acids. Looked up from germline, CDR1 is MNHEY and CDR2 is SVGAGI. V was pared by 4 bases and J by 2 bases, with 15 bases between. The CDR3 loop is CASSSLRGVPYEQYF. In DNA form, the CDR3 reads TGTGCCAGCAGTTCCCTTAGGGGGGTCCCCTACGAGCAGTACTTC.

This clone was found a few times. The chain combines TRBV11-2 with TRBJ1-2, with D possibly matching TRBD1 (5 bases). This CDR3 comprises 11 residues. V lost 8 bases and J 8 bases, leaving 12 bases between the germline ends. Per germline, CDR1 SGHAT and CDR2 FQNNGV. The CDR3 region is CASGTGRGYTF. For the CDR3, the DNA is TGTGCCAGCGGGACCGGGCGAGGCTACACCTTC.

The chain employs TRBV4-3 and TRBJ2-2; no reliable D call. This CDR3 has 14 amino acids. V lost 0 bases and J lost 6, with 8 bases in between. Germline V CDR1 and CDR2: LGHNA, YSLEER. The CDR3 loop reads CASSQEKAAGELFF. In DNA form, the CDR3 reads TGCGCCAGCAGCCAAGAAAAGGCAGCCGGGGAGCTGTTTTTT.

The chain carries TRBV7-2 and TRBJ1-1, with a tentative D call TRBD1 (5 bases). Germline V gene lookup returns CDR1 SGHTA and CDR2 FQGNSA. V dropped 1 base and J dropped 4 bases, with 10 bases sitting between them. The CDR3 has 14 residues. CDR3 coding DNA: TGTGCCAGCAGCTTAGATCAGGGAGGCACTGAAGCTTTCTTT. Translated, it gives CASSLDQGGTEAFF.

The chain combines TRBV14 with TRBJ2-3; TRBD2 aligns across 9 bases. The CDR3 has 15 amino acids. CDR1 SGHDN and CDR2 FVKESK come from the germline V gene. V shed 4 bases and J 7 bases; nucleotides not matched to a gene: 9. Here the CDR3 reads CASSPYSGGTNTQYF. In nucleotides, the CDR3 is TGTGCCAGCAGCCCGTATAGCGGGGGCACGAATACGCAGTATTTT.

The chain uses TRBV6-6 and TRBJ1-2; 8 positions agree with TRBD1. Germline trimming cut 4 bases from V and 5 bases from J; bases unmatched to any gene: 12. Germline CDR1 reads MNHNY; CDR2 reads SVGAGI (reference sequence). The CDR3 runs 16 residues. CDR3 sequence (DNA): TGTGCCAGCAGTTCTCCGTCGGACAGGGCAAATTATGGCTACACCTTC. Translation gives CASSSPSDRANYGYTF.

The CDR3 sequence: CASSWLKRGLGEQFF. The CDR3, as DNA: TGTGCCAGCAGTTGGCTTAAGCGGGGGCTTGGTGAGCAGTTCTTC. This rearrangement joins TRBV6-5 to TRBJ2-1, with 8 bases matching TRBD2. With V trimmed by 4 bases and J by 9 bases, 11 bases remained unmatched. Germline V gives CDR1 MNHEY, CDR2 SVGAGI. The length of the CDR3 is 15 residues.

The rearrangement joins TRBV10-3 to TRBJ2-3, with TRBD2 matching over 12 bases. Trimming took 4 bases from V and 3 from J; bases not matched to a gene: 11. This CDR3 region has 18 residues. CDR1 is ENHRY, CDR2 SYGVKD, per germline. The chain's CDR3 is CAISGPRLAGEGTDTQYF. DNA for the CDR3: TGTGCCATCAGTGGGCCCAGACTAGCGGGGGAGGGAACAGATACGCAGTATTTT.

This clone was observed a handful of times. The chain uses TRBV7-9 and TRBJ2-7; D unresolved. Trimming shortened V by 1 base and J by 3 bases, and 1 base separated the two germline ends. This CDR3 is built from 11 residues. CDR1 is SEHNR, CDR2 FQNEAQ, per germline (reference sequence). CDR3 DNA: TGTGCCAGCAGCTTAGTCTACGAGCAGTACTTC. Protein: CASSLVYEQYF.

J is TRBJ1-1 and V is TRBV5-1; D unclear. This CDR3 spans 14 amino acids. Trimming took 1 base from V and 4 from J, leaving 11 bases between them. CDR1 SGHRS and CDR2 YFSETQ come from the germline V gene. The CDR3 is CASSLSPDGTEAFF. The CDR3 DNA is TGCGCCAGCAGCTTGAGCCCCGACGGCACTGAAGCTTTCTTT.

The CDR3 DNA sequence: TGTGCCAGTATGGGGTACAATGAGCAGTTCTTC. Protein: CASMGYNEQFF. The rearrangement joins TRBV19 to TRBJ2-1; D remains unclear. V lost 7 bases and J lost 4, with 5 bases in between. CDR1 and CDR2 from the germline V gene are LNHDA and SQIVND (reference sequence). The CDR3 covers 11 residues.

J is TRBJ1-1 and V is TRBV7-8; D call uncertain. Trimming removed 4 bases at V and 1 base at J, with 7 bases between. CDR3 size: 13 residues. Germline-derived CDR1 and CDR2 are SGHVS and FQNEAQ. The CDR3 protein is CASSYFKNTEAFF. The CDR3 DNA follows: TGTGCCAGCAGCTATTTTAAGAACACTGAAGCTTTCTTT.

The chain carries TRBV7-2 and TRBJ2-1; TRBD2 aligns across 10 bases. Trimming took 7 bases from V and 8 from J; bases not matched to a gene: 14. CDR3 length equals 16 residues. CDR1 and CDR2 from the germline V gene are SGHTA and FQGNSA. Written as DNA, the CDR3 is TGTGCCAGCACCCAGGGTCCTAGCGGGGGTATATATGAGCAGTTCTTC. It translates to CASTQGPSGGIYEQFF.

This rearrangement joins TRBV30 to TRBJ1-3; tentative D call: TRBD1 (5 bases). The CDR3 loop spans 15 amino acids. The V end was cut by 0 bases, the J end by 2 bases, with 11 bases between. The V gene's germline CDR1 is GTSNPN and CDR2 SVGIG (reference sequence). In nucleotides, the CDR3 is TGTGCCTGGAGTGTACAAGGGGCTCCTGGAAACACCATATATTTT. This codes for CAWSVQGAPGNTIYF.

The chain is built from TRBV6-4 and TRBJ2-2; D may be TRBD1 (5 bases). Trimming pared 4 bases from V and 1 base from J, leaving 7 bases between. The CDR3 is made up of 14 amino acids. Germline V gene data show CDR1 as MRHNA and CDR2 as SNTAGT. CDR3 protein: CASSAGWNTGELFF. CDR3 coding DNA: TGTGCCAGCAGTGCAGGGTGGAACACCGGGGAGCTGTTTTTT.

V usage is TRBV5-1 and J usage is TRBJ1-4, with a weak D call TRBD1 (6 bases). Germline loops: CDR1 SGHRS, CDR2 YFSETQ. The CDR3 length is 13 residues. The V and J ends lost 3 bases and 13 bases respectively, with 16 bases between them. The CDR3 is CASSSETGGGLFF. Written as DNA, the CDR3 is TGCGCCAGCAGCTCGGAGACAGGTGGGGGACTGTTTTTT.

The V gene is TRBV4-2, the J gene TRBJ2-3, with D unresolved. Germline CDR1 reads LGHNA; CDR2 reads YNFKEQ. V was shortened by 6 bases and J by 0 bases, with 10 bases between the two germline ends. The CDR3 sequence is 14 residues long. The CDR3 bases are TGTGCCAGCAGGGGCGGACCTAGCACAGATACGCAGTATTTT. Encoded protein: CASRGGPSTDTQYF.

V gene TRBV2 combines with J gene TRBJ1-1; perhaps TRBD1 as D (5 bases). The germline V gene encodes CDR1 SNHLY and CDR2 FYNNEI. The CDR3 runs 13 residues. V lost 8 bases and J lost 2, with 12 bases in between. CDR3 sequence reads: CASGSQVNTEAFF. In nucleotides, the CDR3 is TGTGCCAGCGGTTCACAGGTCAACACTGAAGCTTTCTTT. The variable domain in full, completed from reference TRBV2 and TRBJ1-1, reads EPEVTQTPSHQVTQMGQEVILRCVPISNHLYFYWYRQILGQKVEFLVSFYNNEISEKSEIFDDQFSVERPDGSNFTLKIRSTKLEDSAMYFCASGSQVNTEAFFGQGTRLTVV.

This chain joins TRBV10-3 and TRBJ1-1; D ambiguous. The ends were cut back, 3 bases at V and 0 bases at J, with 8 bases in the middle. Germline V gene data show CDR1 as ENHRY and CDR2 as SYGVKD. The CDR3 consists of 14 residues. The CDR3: CAISDRFMNTEAFF. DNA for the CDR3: TGTGCCATCAGTGACAGGTTCATGAACACTGAAGCTTTCTTT.

The CDR3 here is CASSYRTSGGIDTQYF. The CDR3 DNA reads as TGTGCCAGCAGCTACCGAACTAGCGGGGGGATAGATACGCAGTATTTT. This chain joins TRBV7-2 and TRBJ2-3; 12 bases agree with TRBD2. Per the germline V gene, CDR1 is SGHTA and CDR2 is FQGNSA. The J segment lost 5 bases and the V segment lost 4 bases, leaving 7 bases of the junction unmatched. The CDR3 is made up of 16 amino acids.

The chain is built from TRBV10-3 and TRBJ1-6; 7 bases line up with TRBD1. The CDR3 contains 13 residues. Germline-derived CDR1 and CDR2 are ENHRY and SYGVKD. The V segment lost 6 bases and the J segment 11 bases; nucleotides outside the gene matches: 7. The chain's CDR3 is CAIRSGTGAPLHF. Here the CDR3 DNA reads TGTGCCATCAGATCCGGTACAGGGGCACCCCTCCACTTT.